This passage covers 15 T cell receptor beta chains from one sample sequenced in a study of identical twins. TCRdb itself ran the 5' RACE reads through MiXCR, one entry per CDR3 protein. The top ten clones hold roughly 7% of a sample with over 250,000 distinct CDR3 sequences, roughly 9% of them seen once. In addition, the sample was reused for a study of yellow fever vaccine responses in identical twins.

Sample: CD8+ T cells sorted from blood. Receptor source: a woman younger than 30 in good health.

This clonotype showed up just a few times. V gene TRBV20-1 combines with J gene TRBJ2-1; tentative D call: TRBD2 (5 bases). CDR1 is DFQATT and CDR2 is SNEGSKA in the germline V gene (reference sequence). Trimming took off 1 base at V and 10 bases at J, with 26 bases between the two ends. This CDR3 spans 17 amino acids. Here the CDR3 reads CSARVRVVTFSPGEQFF. The CDR3 nucleotides read TGCAGTGCTAGAGTGAGGGTAGTCACCTTTAGCCCCGGGGAGCAGTTCTTC.

This clonotype was detected many times. The rearrangement links TRBV5-1 to TRBJ2-3; no clear D. V lost 2 bases to trimming and J lost 2 bases, with 9 bases between them. The length of the CDR3 is 14 residues. In germline, CDR1 is SGHRS, CDR2 YFSETQ. The CDR3 DNA reads TGCGCCAGCAGCTTTAACATCCCCACAGATACGCAGTATTTT. It is translated as CASSFNIPTDTQYF.

This chain uses TRBV5-1 with TRBJ2-7, with D possibly being TRBD1 (6 bases). Germline V CDR1 and CDR2: SGHRS, YFSETQ. V was clipped by 4 bases and J by 4 bases, with 18 bases between them. The CDR3 loop spans 15 amino acids. As DNA, the CDR3 is TGCGCCAGCAGCCCAAAACAGGGTCTCCTGTACGAGCAGTACTTC. Translation gives CASSPKQGLLYEQYF.

The V call is TRBV19, the J call TRBJ2-1; 8 nucleotides match TRBD2. V lost 3 bases, J lost 6 bases, and 7 bases stayed unmatched. The CDR3 length is 15 residues. Germline CDR1 and CDR2: LNHDA and SQIVND (reference sequence). CDR3 sequence reads: CASSMSSGGGNEQFF. CDR3 bases: TGTGCCAGTAGTATGTCCAGCGGGGGCGGCAATGAGCAGTTCTTC.

This chain joins TRBV27 and TRBJ1-4; D is uncertain. V was cut by 5 bases and J by 8 bases, with 18 bases left in between. This CDR3 has 15 residues. Germline CDR1 reads MNHEY; CDR2 reads SMNVEV (reference sequence). The CDR3 spells CASSPTTSVREKLFF. The CDR3 coding sequence is TGTGCCAGCAGTCCGACGACGAGTGTTCGGGAAAAACTGTTTTTT.

This clonotype was seen many times. The chain carries TRBV29-1 and TRBJ2-2; possibly TRBD1 for D (6 bases). CDR3 length: 15 residues. CDR1 is SQVTM and CDR2 is ANQGSEA in the germline V gene. V was shortened by 3 bases and J by 3 bases, with 14 bases between the two germline ends. CDR3 DNA sequence: TGCAGCGTTGATTTAGGACAGAGCTACACCGGGGAGCTGTTTTTT. It is translated as CSVDLGQSYTGELFF.

The chain recombines TRBV27 with TRBJ2-1; possibly TRBD1 for D (7 bases). The CDR3 loop spans 15 amino acids. Germline CDR1 reads MNHEY; CDR2 reads SMNVEV (reference sequence). The V end lost 8 bases, the J end lost 3 bases, and 17 bases lay between the germline ends. The CDR3 DNA reads as TGTGCCAGCCGGACAGGAGGGGACTTCTACAATGAGCAGTTCTTC. Translation gives CASRTGGDFYNEQFF.

The chain joins TRBV7-9 to TRBJ2-7, with 8 positions matching TRBD1. V shed 5 bases and J 5 bases; nucleotides not matched to a gene: 11. CDR1 is SEHNR, CDR2 FQNEAQ, per germline (reference sequence). The CDR3 runs 15 residues. The DNA for the CDR3 is TGTGCCAGCAGCGGGACGGACAGGGCTTTCGACGAGCAGTACTTC. It translates to CASSGTDRAFDEQYF.

The DNA for the CDR3 is TGTGCCAGCAGCTTGGTTGTCCGGGGCGCTGGGGCCAACGTCCTGACTTTC. This encodes CASSLVVRGAGANVLTF. This chain links TRBV5-6 with TRBJ2-6; either TRBD1 or TRBD2 may fit D (5 bases each). With 0 bases removed from V and 2 bases from J, the gap between germline ends came to 12 bases. Germline CDR1 and CDR2: SGHDT and YYEEEE. This CDR3 is built from 17 residues.

The V and J genes are TRBV20-1 and TRBJ2-7; D is possibly TRBD1 or TRBD2 (5 bases each). The V end was cut by 0 bases, the J end by 3 bases, with 30 bases between. The germline CDR1 and CDR2 sequences are DFQATT and SNEGSKA (reference sequence). The CDR3 is 20 residues long. The CDR3: CSARDHWGSGGPRDYYEQYF. CDR3 nucleotides: TGCAGTGCTAGAGATCATTGGGGATCCGGCGGGCCCAGGGATTACTACGAGCAGTACTTC.

The gene calls are TRBV3-1 and TRBJ2-7; 11 nucleotides match TRBD2. The CDR3 length is 15 residues. Germline V gives CDR1 LGHDT, CDR2 YNNKEL (reference sequence). J lost 4 bases, V lost 5 bases, and 7 bases had no gene match. CDR3 amino acids: CASSTSGTSGYEQYF. CDR3 nucleotide sequence: TGTGCCAGCAGCACCTCCGGGACTAGCGGATACGAGCAGTACTTC.

This clonotype has ten or more counts. The chain is built from TRBV9 and TRBJ2-3; TRBD1 matches at 8 bases. The germline V gene encodes CDR1 SGDLS and CDR2 YYNGEE. The CDR3 has 15 residues. After removal of 3 bases from V and 4 bases from J, the junction contained 7 bases not matched to a gene. The CDR3 DNA reads as TGTGCCAGCAGCGCCGACAGGGGATGGGCAGATACGCAGTATTTT. Protein product: CASSADRGWADTQYF.

This clonotype was seen repeatedly, ten times or more. J is TRBJ2-3 and V is TRBV11-2; tentatively, D is TRBD2 (5 bases). V was trimmed by 8 bases and J by 3 bases, leaving 15 bases between them. Looked up from germline, CDR1 is SGHAT and CDR2 is FQNNGV. CDR3 length equals 14 residues. CDR3 protein: CASGPYGGTDTQYF. CDR3 sequence (DNA): TGTGCCAGCGGTCCTTACGGAGGAACAGATACGCAGTATTTT.

This clonotype was observed at least ten times. Written as DNA, the CDR3 is TGTGCCAGCAGCTTGGGTCCAGGAGCCAAAAACATTCAGTACTTC. Its translation: CASSLGPGAKNIQYF. V gene TRBV5-8 combines with J gene TRBJ2-4; D remains unclear. Germline V gives CDR1 SGHTS, CDR2 YDEGEE. V dropped 0 bases and J dropped 0 bases, with 7 bases sitting between them. The CDR3 spans 15 residues.

This clonotype was detected ten times or more. At one of its ends the junction is not consistent with the germline gene, which may arise from a read error. The genes are TRBV27 and TRBJ2-1; TRBD2 agrees at 7 bases. Germline assignment: CDR1 MNHEY and CDR2 SMNVEV (reference sequence). This CDR3 is built from 16 residues. CDR3 amino acids: CASSDTRGRDYYEQFF. The CDR3 region has the DNA TGTGCCAGCAGTGATACTCGCGGGAGAGACTACTATGAGCAGTTCTTC.